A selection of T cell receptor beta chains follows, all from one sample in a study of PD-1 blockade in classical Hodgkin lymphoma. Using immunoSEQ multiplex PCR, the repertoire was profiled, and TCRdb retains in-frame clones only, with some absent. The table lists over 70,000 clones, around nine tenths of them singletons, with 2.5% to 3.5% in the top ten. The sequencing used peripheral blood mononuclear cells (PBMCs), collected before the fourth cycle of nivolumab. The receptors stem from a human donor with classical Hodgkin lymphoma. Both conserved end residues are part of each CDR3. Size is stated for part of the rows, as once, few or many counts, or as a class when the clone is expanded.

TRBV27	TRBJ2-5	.	CASSTKFRGLLSETQYF
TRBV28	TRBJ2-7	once	CASSYFLRETTYEQYF
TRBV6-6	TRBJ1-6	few	CASRHDRDSPLHF
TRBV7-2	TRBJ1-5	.	CASSLGVMGSYQPQHF
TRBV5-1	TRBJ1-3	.	CASSLLGPGYGNTIYF
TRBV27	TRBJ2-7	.	CASTASGGGVFYEQYF
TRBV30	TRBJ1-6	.	CAWGGQVESPLHF
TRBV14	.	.	CASSQDLRGVHEQYF
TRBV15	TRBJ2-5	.	CATSRGQPQETQYF
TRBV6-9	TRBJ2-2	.	CASSPPVVTGELFF
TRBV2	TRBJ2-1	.	CASVGPVHEQFF
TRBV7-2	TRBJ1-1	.	CASSSDRDTEAFF
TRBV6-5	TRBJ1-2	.	CASSTPGQGLDYTF
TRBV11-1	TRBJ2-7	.	CASSTDRYYEQYF
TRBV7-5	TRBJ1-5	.	CARSGGTSNQPQHF
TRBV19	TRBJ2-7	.	CASSGGLSSYEQYF
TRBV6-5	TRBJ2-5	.	CASSYQFQETQYF
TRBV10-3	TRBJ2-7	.	CAISESGEQYF
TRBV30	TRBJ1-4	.	CAWTEGLFF
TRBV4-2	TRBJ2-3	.	CASSQEGAGVISTDTQYF
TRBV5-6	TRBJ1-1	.	CASSFEPASTEAFF
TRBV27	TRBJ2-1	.	CASSSTSGGANEQFF
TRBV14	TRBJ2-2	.	CASSQKRSSLGELFF
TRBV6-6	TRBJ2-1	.	CASSYSDWGEQFF
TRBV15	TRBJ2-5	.	CATSSSDQGIQETQYF
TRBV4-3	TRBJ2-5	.	CASSQEGGGPQETQYF
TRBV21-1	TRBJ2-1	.	CASSKVDGARGKGEQFF
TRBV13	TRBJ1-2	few	CASSLGTGRYGYTF
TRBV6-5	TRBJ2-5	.	CASSYSTKGEETQYF
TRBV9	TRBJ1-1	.	CASSVRMNTEAFF
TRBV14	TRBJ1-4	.	CASSQLHEKLFF
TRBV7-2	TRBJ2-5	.	CASSPGTGGAQYF
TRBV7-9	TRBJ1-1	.	CASSFPGGGGNTEAFF
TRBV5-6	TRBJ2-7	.	CASSLWGPYEQYF
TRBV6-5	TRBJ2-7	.	CASSSLGQGTYEQYF
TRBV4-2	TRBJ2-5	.	CASSQDGSGGEGWETQYF
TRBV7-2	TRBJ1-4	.	CASSEQGGPNEKLFF
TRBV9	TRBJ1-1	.	CASSSGDGVAFF
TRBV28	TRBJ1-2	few	CASSFVQVSGYTF
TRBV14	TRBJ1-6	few	CASSQDRDGTFYSPLHF
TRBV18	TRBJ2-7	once	CASSRQKTYEQYF
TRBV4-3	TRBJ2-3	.	CASSQVIRGGQADTQYF
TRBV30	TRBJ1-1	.	CAWSVSRAEAFF
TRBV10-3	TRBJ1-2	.	CAINYYSEAGGGYTF
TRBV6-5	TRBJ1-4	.	CASSPEGGGEKLFF
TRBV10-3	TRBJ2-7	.	CAISELYEQYF
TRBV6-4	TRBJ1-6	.	CASSEGLKHNSPLHF
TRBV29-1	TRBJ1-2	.	CSVEASGYGYTF
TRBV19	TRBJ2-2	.	CASSILGWDRTSNTGELFF
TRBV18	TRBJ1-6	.	CASSPPGSSKSTLHF
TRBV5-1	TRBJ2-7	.	CASSEGPSYEQYF
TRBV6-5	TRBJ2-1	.	CASSYIQNNEQFF
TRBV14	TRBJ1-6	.	CASSQDPGRGSYSPLHF
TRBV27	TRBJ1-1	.	CASSESLQGNTEAFF
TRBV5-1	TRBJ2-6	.	CASSFLSGANVLTF
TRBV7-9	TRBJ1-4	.	CASSLGGLGEKLFF
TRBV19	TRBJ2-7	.	CASSIGRQGQGPYEQYF
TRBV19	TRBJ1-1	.	CASRDRLNTEAFF
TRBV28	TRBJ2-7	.	CASRLRTHEQYF